This T cell receptor (beta chain) was sequenced during a study of neurological immune-mediated disorders. This clonotype was seen at least ten times. Its antigen is currently unknown. Whole-study results and caveats: It was HTLV-1-associated myelopathy that showed the most TCR clonal expansion, while multiple sclerosis showed the least, falling below healthy controls.

Germline-derived CDR1 and CDR2 are SGHDN and FVKESK. This CDR3 is built from 12 residues. Trimming removed 1 base from V and 6 bases from J, with 7 bases in between. TCRdb analysed the 5' RACE reads with MiXCR anew, one entry per CDR3 protein. This sample carries about 30,000 distinct CDR3 sequences, approximately 5.4% of them seen once, and the ten largest clones take around 2%. The receptor was isolated from a woman aged 50 to 60 in good health. The chain combines TRBV14 with TRBJ2-7; no definite D call. Sequencing used CD4+ T cells from blood. The CDR3 is CASSQGGAEQYF. As DNA, the CDR3 is TGTGCCAGCAGCCAAGGCGGTGCCGAGCAGTACTTC.